These 8 T cell receptor beta chains were all obtained from the same sample, sequenced in a study of shared clonotypes between healthy human individuals. Sequenced by immunoSEQ multiplex PCR; TCRdb stores in-frame clones only, minus some. The sample lists a few hundred thousand clones; roughly 97% were seen once. The sample comprised naive CD4+ T cells sorted from blood. Subset here: CD45RA+ positively selected. The source of these receptors is a woman aged 25 to 45 in good health.

This sequence joins TRBV2 and TRBJ2-7; a weak D match, TRBD1 (5 bases). V was clipped by 4 bases and J by 5 bases, with 12 bases between them. The germline gives CDR1 SNHLY, CDR2 FYNNEI. The CDR3 is 13 residues long. CDR3 DNA: TGTGCCAGCAGTGGGCAGGGATTGCACGAGCAGTACTTC. The encoded protein is CASSGQGLHEQYF.

About this clone itself: At the DNA level, this CDR3 is encoded by other sequences in the same sample as well. This chain links TRBV7-2 with TRBJ1-1, with 9 bases aligning to TRBD1. V dropped 6 bases and J dropped 4; count of bases not matched to a gene: 3. The CDR3 is made up of 13 amino acids. The germline gives CDR1 SGHTA, CDR2 FQGNSA. This CDR3 is CASSLTGGTEAFF. The CDR3 DNA is TGTGCCAGCAGTTTGACAGGGGGCACTGAAGCTTTCTTT.

V is TRBV6-5 and J is TRBJ2-7; 13 bases line up with TRBD2. Germline V gene sequence: CDR1 MNHEY, CDR2 SVGAGI. The CDR3 is made up of 15 amino acids. Trimming took 5 bases from V and 3 from J; bases not matched to a gene: 4. The CDR3 nucleotides read TGTGCCAGCAGTCGACTAGCGGGAGGCCGCTACGAGCAGTACTTC. This translates into CASSRLAGGRYEQYF.

The chain carries TRBV30 and TRBJ2-3, with 12 bases fitting TRBD2. Losses at the gene ends were 3 bases for V and 8 bases for J; bases not matched to a gene: 12. The CDR3 is made up of 16 amino acids. CDR1 is GTSNPN, CDR2 SVGIG, per germline (reference sequence). The CDR3 spells CAWSGLAGRPTGTQYF. CDR3 nucleotides: TGTGCCTGGAGCGGACTAGCGGGACGCCCGACGGGTACGCAGTATTTT.

The rearrangement joins TRBV27 to TRBJ2-2; 11 bases fit TRBD2. Germline V gene lookup returns CDR1 MNHEY and CDR2 SMNVEV (reference sequence). The V and J ends lost 5 bases and 0 bases, in that order; junction bases with no gene match: 14. This CDR3 comprises 20 residues. The CDR3 DNA sequence: TGTGCCAGCAGTCGCCAGACTAGCGGGGTCGGGTTCGCGAACACCGGGGAGCTGTTTTTT. Translation gives CASSRQTSGVGFANTGELFF.

The chain combines TRBV11-2 with TRBJ1-6, with D unresolved. The germline CDR1 and CDR2 sequences are SGHAT and FQNNGV. V was shortened by 2 bases and J by 11 bases, with 7 bases between the two germline ends. The CDR3 runs 12 residues. The CDR3 spells CASSLSVPPLHF. As DNA, the CDR3 is TGTGCCAGCAGCTTATCGGTCCCACCCCTCCACTTT.

This chain links TRBV7-6 with TRBJ2-1, with D possibly matching TRBD2 (6 bases). Looked up from germline, CDR1 is SGHVS and CDR2 is FNYEAQ. CDR3 size: 15 residues. Deletions cut 7 bases from V and 0 bases from J, with 13 bases between. CDR3 residues: CASNLSGHSYNEQFF. In DNA, the CDR3 is TGTGCCAGCAACCTTAGCGGCCACTCCTACAATGAGCAGTTCTTC.

The chain combines TRBV7-9 with TRBJ2-1; perhaps TRBD2 as D (5 bases). Trimming removed 6 bases from V and 8 bases from J, with 11 bases in between. Germline V CDR1 and CDR2: SEHNR, FQNEAQ (reference sequence). This CDR3 contains 12 residues. CDR3 in amino acids: CASSRRTHEQFF. DNA for the CDR3: TGTGCCAGCAGTCGTCGGACTCATGAGCAGTTCTTC. Variable domain in full (rest from reference TRBV7-9 and TRBJ2-1): DTGVSQNPRHKITKRGQNVTFRCDPISEHNRLYWYRQTLGQGPEFLTYFQNEAQLEKSRLLSDRFSAERPKGSFSTLEIQRTEQGDSAMYLCASSRRTHEQFFGPGTRLTVL.